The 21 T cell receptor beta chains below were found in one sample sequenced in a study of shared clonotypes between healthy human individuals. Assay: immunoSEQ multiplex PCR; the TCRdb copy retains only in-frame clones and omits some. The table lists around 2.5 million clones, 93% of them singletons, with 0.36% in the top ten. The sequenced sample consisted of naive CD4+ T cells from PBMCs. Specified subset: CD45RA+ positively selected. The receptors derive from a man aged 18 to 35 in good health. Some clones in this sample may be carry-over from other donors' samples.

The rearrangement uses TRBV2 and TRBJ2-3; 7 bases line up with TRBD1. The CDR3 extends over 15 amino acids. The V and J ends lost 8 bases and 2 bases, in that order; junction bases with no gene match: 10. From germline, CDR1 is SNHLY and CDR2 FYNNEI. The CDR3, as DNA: TGTGCCAGCCGAATTCAGGGGGTAGTCACAGATACGCAGTATTTT. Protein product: CASRIQGVVTDTQYF. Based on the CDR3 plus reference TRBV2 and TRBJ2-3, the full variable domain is EPEVTQTPSHQVTQMGQEVILRCVPISNHLYFYWYRQILGQKVEFLVSFYNNEISEKSEIFDDQFSVERPDGSNFTLKIRSTKLEDSAMYFCASRIQGVVTDTQYFGPGTRLTVL.

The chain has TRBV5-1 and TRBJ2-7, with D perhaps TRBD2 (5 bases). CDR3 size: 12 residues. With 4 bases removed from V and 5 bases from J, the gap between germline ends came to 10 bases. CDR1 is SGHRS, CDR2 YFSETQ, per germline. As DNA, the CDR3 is TGCGCCAGCAGCATCCTAGCTGACGAGCAGTACTTC. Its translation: CASSILADEQYF.

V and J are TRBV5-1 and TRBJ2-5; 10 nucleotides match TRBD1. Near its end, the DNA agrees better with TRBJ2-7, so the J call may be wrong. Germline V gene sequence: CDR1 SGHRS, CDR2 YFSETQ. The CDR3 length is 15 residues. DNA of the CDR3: TGCGCCAGCAGCTCAGGACGACAGGGGGCCACCGAGCAGTACTTC. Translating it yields CASSSGRQGATEQYF.

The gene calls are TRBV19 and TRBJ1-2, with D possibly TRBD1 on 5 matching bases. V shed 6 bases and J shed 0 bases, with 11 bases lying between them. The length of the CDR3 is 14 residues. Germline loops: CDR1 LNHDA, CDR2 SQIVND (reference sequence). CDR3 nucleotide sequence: TGTGCCAGTAGGGGGGTCTTCCCTAACTATGGCTACACCTTC. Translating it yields CASRGVFPNYGYTF.

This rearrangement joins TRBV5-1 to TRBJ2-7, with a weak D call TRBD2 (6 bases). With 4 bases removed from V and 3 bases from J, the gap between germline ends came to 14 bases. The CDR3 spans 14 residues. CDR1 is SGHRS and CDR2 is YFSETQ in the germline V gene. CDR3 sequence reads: CASSTVLGGYEQYF. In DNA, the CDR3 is TGCGCCAGCAGCACGGTCCTCGGGGGCTACGAGCAGTACTTC.

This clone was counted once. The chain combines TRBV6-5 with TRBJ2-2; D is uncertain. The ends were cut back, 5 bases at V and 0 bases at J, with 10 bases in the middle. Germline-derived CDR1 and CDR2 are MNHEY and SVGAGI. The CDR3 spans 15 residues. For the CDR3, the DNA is TGTGCCAGCAGTCGGAAAAACGCGAACACCGGGGAGCTGTTTTTT. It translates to CASSRKNANTGELFF.

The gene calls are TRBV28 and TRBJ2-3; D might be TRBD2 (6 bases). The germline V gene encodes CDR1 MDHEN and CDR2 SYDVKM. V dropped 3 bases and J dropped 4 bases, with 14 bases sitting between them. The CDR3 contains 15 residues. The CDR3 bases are TGTGCCAGCAGTTTTGGGGGGAGGCTGGCAGATACGCAGTATTTT. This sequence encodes CASSFGGRLADTQYF.

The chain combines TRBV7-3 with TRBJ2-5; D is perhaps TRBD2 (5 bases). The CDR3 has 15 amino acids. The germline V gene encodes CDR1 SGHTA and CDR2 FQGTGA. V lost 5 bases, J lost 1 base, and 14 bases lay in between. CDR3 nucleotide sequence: TGTGCCAGCAGCGCCGGACGGGGAACCCAAGAGACCCAGTACTTC. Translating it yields CASSAGRGTQETQYF.

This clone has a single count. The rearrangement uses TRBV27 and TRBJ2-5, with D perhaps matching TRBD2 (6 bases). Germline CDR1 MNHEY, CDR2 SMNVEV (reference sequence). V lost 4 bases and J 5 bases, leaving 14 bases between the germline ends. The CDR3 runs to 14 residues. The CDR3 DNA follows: TGTGCCAGCAGTTCCCGGGAGCCCGCGGAGACCCAGTACTTC. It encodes CASSSREPAETQYF.

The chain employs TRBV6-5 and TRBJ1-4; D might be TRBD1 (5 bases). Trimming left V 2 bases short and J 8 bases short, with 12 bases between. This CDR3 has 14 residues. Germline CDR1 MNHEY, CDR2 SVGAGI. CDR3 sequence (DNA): TGTGCCAGCAGTTACGGGCAGTGGGGCGAAAAACTGTTTTTT. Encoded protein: CASSYGQWGEKLFF.

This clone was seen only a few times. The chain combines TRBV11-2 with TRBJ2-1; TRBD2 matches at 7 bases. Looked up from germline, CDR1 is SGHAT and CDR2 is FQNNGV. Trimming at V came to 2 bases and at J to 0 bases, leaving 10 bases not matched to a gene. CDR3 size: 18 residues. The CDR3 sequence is CASSLRTSSLSSYNEQFF. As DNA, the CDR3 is TGTGCCAGCAGCTTAAGGACTAGTTCGTTGAGCTCCTACAATGAGCAGTTCTTC.

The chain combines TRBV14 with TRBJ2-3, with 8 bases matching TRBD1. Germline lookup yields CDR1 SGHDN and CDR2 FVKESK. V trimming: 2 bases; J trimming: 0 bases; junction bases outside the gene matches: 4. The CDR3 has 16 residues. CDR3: CASSQSRGLSTDTQYF. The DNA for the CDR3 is TGTGCCAGCAGCCAATCCAGGGGGCTGAGCACAGATACGCAGTATTTT.

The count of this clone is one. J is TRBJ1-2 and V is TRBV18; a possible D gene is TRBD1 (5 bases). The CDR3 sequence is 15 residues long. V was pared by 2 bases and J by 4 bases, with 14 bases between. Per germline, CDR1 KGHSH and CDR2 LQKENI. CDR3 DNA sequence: TGTGCCAGCTCACCAGGCGGAGGGGCGGGCTATGGCTACACCTTC. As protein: CASSPGGGAGYGYTF. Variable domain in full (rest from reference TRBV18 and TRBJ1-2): NAGVMQNPRHLVRRRGQEARLRCSPMKGHSHVYWYRQLPEEGLKFMVYLQKENIIDESGMPKERFSAEFPKEGPSILRIQQVVRGDSAAYFCASSPGGGAGYGYTFGSGTRLTVV.

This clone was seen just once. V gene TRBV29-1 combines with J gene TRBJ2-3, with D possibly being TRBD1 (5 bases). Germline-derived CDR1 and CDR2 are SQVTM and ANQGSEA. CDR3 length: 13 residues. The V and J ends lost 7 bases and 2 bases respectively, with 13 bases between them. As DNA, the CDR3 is TGCAGCGCGCGACAGCATCTCACAGATACGCAGTATTTT. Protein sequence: CSARQHLTDTQYF.

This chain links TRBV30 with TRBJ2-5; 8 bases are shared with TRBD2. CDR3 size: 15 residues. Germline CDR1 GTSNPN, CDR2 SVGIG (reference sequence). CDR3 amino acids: CAYTGSGRFQETQYF. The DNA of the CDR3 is TGTGCTTATACAGGGAGCGGGAGATTCCAAGAGACCCAGTACTTC.

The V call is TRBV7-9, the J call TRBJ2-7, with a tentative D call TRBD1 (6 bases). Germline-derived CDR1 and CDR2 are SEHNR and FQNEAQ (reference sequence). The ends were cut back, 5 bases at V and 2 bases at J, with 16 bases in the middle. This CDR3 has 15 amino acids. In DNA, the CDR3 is TGTGCCAGCAGCCCAATCAGGGGAAAGGCCTACGAGCAGTACTTC. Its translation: CASSPIRGKAYEQYF.

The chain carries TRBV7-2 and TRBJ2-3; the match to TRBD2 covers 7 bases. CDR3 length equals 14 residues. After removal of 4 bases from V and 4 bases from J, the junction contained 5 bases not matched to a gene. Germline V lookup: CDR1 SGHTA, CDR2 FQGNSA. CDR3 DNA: TGTGCCAGCAGCTCTGCCGGACTAGCAGATACGCAGTATTTT. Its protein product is CASSSAGLADTQYF.

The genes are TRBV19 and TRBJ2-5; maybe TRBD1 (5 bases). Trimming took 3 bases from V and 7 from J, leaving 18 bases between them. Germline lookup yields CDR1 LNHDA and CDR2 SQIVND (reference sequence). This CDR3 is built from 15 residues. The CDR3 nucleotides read TGTGCCAGTAGTATTAACCCGGCAGGGATGGGGACCCAGTACTTC. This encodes CASSINPAGMGTQYF.

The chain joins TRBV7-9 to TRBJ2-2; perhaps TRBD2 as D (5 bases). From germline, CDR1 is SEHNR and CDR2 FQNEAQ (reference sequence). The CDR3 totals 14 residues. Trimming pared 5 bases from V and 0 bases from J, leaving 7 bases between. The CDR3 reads CASSRGTNTGELFF. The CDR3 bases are TGTGCCAGCAGCCGAGGGACGAACACCGGGGAGCTGTTTTTT.

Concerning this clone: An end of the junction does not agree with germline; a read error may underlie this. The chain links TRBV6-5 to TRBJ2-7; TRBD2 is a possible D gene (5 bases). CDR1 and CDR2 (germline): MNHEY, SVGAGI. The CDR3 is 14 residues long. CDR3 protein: CASSYGKAEALWNF. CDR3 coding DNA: TGTGCCAGCAGTTACGGGAAGGCGGAGGCTCTATGGAACTTC.

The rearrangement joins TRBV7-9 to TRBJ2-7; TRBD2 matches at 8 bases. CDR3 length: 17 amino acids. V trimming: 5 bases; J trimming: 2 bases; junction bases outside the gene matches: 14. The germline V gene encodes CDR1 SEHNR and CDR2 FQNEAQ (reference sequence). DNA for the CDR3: TGTGCCAGCAGCGTGTCCGGGGGGGGACGGACGACCTACGAGCAGTACTTC. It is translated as CASSVSGGGRTTYEQYF.